The 26 T cell receptor beta chains below come from one sample, sequenced in a study of blood T cell repertoires in COVID-19. The assay was immunoSEQ multiplex PCR, and TCRdb's table has in-frame clones only and misses some. The data show roughly 280,000 clones, 80% to 90% seen once. The sequenced sample consisted of peripheral blood. The receptors originated from a man between 60 and 70 years old with acute or convalescent COVID-19.

This sequence joins TRBV11-3 and TRBJ2-1; TRBD1 matches at 9 bases. The CDR3 covers 14 residues. The V gene end was trimmed by 4 bases and the J gene end by 9 bases; junction bases not matched to a gene: 7. Germline CDR1 and CDR2: SGHNT and YENEEA. The CDR3 spells CASSSGQGRSEQFF. DNA of the CDR3: TGTGCCAGCAGCTCCGGACAGGGGAGGAGTGAGCAGTTCTTC.

Regarding this clone: One end of the junction fails to match germline, which may point to a read error. The chain employs TRBV3-1 (or the pseudogene TRBV3-2) and TRBJ1-5, with 7 bases aligning to TRBD1. CDR1 and CDR2 (germline): LGHDT, YNNKEL (reference sequence). The CDR3 extends over 13 amino acids. As DNA, the CDR3 is TGTGCCAGCAGCAAAGACAGGGAAGGGCCCCAGCATTTT. This encodes CASSKDREGPQHF.

This chain links TRBV10-3 with TRBJ2-3, with TRBD2 identical over 12 bases. The CDR3 has 18 residues. The V segment lost 0 bases and the J segment 2 bases; nucleotides outside the gene matches: 6. Germline assignment: CDR1 ENHRY and CDR2 SYGVKD. The CDR3 DNA reads as TGTGCCATCAGTGAGTCTCTAGCGGGGGGGCGTGTCACAGATACGCAGTATTTT. Encoded protein: CAISESLAGGRVTDTQYF.

The sample holds one count of this clone. This CDR3 reads CASSRRVGSLHNEQFF. In DNA form, the CDR3 reads TGTGCCAGCAGTCGACGCGTGGGGAGCCTCCACAATGAGCAGTTCTTC. V usage is TRBV6-6 and J usage is TRBJ2-1; perhaps TRBD2 as D (5 bases). CDR1 is MNHNY and CDR2 is SVGAGI in the germline V gene (reference sequence). CDR3 length equals 16 residues. Trimming shortened V by 5 bases and J by 5 bases, and 19 bases separated the two germline ends.

V is TRBV4-1 and J is TRBJ1-3; D is undetermined. The CDR3 runs 12 residues. Trimming left V 8 bases short and J 1 base short, with 6 bases between. Germline V gene lookup returns CDR1 MGHRA and CDR2 YSYEKL. The CDR3 DNA is TGCGCCAGCGGGCATTCTGGAAACACCATATATTTT. Translation: CASGHSGNTIYF.

The genes are TRBV28 and TRBJ1-5; no clear D. Trimming left V 7 bases short and J 2 bases short, with 9 bases between. The germline CDR1 and CDR2 sequences are MDHEN and SYDVKM. This CDR3 is 13 amino acids long. CDR3: CASILSGNQPQHF. The CDR3 nucleotides read TGTGCCAGCATATTGTCAGGCAATCAGCCCCAGCATTTT.

J is TRBJ2-7 and V is TRBV5-6, with 11 bases matching TRBD2. V gave up 3 bases and J gave up 4 bases; unmatched junction bases: 9. The CDR3 loop spans 16 amino acids. Germline CDR1 is SGHDT and CDR2 is YYEEEE. CDR3 residues: CASSSAGASGRYEQYF. Written as DNA, the CDR3 is TGTGCCAGCAGCTCCGCCGGCGCTAGCGGGAGGTACGAGCAGTACTTC. Based on the CDR3 plus reference TRBV5-6 and TRBJ2-7, the full variable domain is DAGVTQSPTHLIKTRGQQVTLRCSPKSGHDTVSWYQQALGQGPQFIFQYYEEEERQRGNFPDRFSGHQFPNYSSELNVNALLLGDSALYLCASSSAGASGRYEQYFGPGTRLTVT.

This chain links TRBV5-1 with TRBJ2-1; 12 positions agree with TRBD2. V lost 0 bases to trimming and J lost 6 bases; unmatched junction nucleotides: 4. The CDR3 is 16 residues long. In germline, CDR1 is SGHRS, CDR2 YFSETQ. The CDR3 DNA reads as TGCGCCAGCAGCTTGGAACTAGCGGGAGGAACCAATGAGCAGTTCTTC. It specifies CASSLELAGGTNEQFF. Based on the CDR3 plus reference TRBV5-1 and TRBJ2-1, the full variable domain is KAGVTQTPRYLIKTRGQQVTLSCSPISGHRSVSWYQQTPGQGLQFLFEYFSETQRNKGNFPGRFSGRQFSNSRSEMNVSTLELGDSALYLCASSLELAGGTNEQFFGPGTRLTVL.

The chain links TRBV7-8 to TRBJ1-5; 7 bases are a match to TRBD1. This CDR3 is built from 15 residues. J lost 4 bases, V lost 5 bases, and 8 bases had no gene match. Germline V CDR1 and CDR2: SGHVS, FQNEAQ. Here the CDR3 DNA reads TGTGCCAGCAGCACCCGACAGGGCATAAATCAGCCCCAGCATTTT. It specifies CASSTRQGINQPQHF.

This chain joins TRBV18 and TRBJ2-6, with D possibly TRBD1 on 6 matching bases. Germline V gene lookup returns CDR1 KGHSH and CDR2 LQKENI. V dropped 3 bases and J dropped 0 bases, with 12 bases sitting between them. This CDR3 comprises 17 residues. CDR3 nucleotides: TGTGCCAGCTCACCCGGGACACATTTCTCTGGGGCCAACGTCCTGACTTTC. This translates into CASSPGTHFSGANVLTF.

Turning to this clone: The junction shows a germline mismatch at one end, possibly a read error. V gene TRBV19 combines with J gene TRBJ2-7; no clear D gene. Per germline, CDR1 LNHDA and CDR2 SQIVND (reference sequence). This CDR3 has 11 residues. CDR3 residues: CASSIGWQFDF. Here the CDR3 DNA reads TGTGCCAGTAGTATAGGGTGGCAGTTCGACTTC.

The rearrangement links TRBV6-5 to TRBJ2-1; D not certain. Trimming removed 0 bases from V and 5 bases from J, with 8 bases in between. There are 14 residues in the CDR3. Germline CDR1 reads MNHEY; CDR2 reads SVGAGI. The CDR3 DNA follows: TGTGCCAGCAGTTACTCCGACACAAACAATGAGCAGTTCTTC. It encodes CASSYSDTNNEQFF.

The chain is built from TRBV5-1 and TRBJ1-2; D is undetermined. Germline CDR1 reads SGHRS; CDR2 reads YFSETQ. Trimming removed 4 bases at V and 7 bases at J, with 14 bases between. This CDR3 has 13 amino acids. CDR3 sequence: CASSPTMGSGYTF. In DNA form, the CDR3 reads TGCGCCAGCAGCCCGACAATGGGTTCTGGCTACACCTTC.

The chain combines TRBV18 with TRBJ1-2, with D perhaps matching TRBD1 (6 bases). This CDR3 is built from 15 residues. V lost 3 bases and J lost 8, with 19 bases in between. Germline CDR1 and CDR2: KGHSH and LQKENI. The CDR3 coding sequence is TGTGCCAGCTCACCGATGCCGGGACAACCCAACGGCTACACCTTC. This gives the protein CASSPMPGQPNGYTF.

V gene TRBV18 combines with J gene TRBJ2-5; D unresolved. The CDR3 length is 14 residues. Looked up from germline, CDR1 is KGHSH and CDR2 is LQKENI. V lost 0 bases to trimming and J lost 5 bases, with 10 bases between them. CDR3 protein: CASSPPVGSETQYF. CDR3 bases: TGTGCCAGCTCACCACCGGTCGGGTCGGAGACCCAGTACTTC. The full variable domain, completed using reference TRBV18 and TRBJ2-5, is NAGVMQNPRHLVRRRGQEARLRCSPMKGHSHVYWYRQLPEEGLKFMVYLQKENIIDESGMPKERFSAEFPKEGPSILRIQQVVRGDSAAYFCASSPPVGSETQYFGPGTRLLVL.

This clone was detected once. The V gene is TRBV30, the J gene TRBJ2-5; 11 nucleotides agree with TRBD2. The CDR3 runs 16 residues. J lost 4 bases, V lost 5 bases, and 12 bases had no gene match. Germline CDR1 reads GTSNPN; CDR2 reads SVGIG (reference sequence). Here the CDR3 reads CAWRERLAGPRETQYF. In DNA form, the CDR3 reads TGTGCCTGGCGGGAAAGACTAGCGGGGCCCCGAGAGACCCAGTACTTC.

This chain joins TRBV10-3 and TRBJ2-3; TRBD1 matches 7 bases. The V gene end was trimmed by 8 bases and the J gene end by 2 bases; junction bases not matched to a gene: 7. The CDR3 covers 14 residues. CDR1 and CDR2 from the germline V gene are ENHRY and SYGVKD. The CDR3 reads CAILDREDTDTQYF. The DNA for the CDR3 is TGTGCCATCCTAGACAGGGAAGACACAGATACGCAGTATTTT.

The chain has TRBV3-1 (or the pseudogene TRBV3-2) and TRBJ2-3; D remains unclear. V was trimmed by 1 base and J by 1 base, leaving 9 bases between them. The CDR3 totals 15 residues. CDR1 LGHDT and CDR2 YNNKEL come from the germline V gene (reference sequence). CDR3 coding DNA: TGTGCCAGCAGCCAAGGTTCTAGTCGCACAGATACGCAGTATTTT. Translating gives CASSQGSSRTDTQYF.

The rearrangement joins TRBV6-5 to TRBJ1-2; no clear D. The CDR3 is 13 residues long. Trimming cost V 5 bases and J 0 bases, with 7 bases left between them. CDR1 and CDR2 from the germline V gene are MNHEY and SVGAGI. In DNA, the CDR3 is TGTGCCAGCAGTATTCAAACTAACTATGGCTACACCTTC. Protein product: CASSIQTNYGYTF.

This chain uses TRBV5-1 with TRBJ1-6; D is perhaps TRBD1 (6 bases). The germline gives CDR1 SGHRS, CDR2 YFSETQ. The V gene lost 0 bases and the J gene lost 7 bases, with 11 bases spanning the gap. This CDR3 has 15 amino acids. CDR3 region: CASSLAGRGNSPLHF. The CDR3 bases are TGCGCCAGCAGCTTGGCCGGCAGGGGAAATTCACCCCTCCACTTT.

The V gene is TRBV18, the J gene TRBJ1-2; 7 positions agree with TRBD1. Germline values: CDR1 KGHSH, CDR2 LQKENI. The CDR3 sequence is 18 residues long. The J segment lost 1 base and the V segment lost 2 bases, leaving 13 bases of the junction unmatched. The CDR3 spells CASSPLAPTGTLNYGYTF. CDR3 nucleotide sequence: TGTGCCAGCTCACCATTGGCCCCGACAGGGACCCTTAACTATGGCTACACCTTC.

This sequence joins TRBV27 and TRBJ2-5; 11 positions agree with TRBD1. There are 14 residues in the CDR3. V lost 6 bases and J lost 5; bases outside the gene matches: 5. The germline gives CDR1 MNHEY, CDR2 SMNVEV (reference sequence). CDR3 loop: CASSRTGGRETQYF. For the CDR3, the DNA is TGTGCCAGCAGCAGGACAGGGGGCCGGGAGACCCAGTACTTC.

V is TRBV11-2 and J is TRBJ2-7; the match to TRBD1 covers 10 bases. This CDR3 region has 16 residues. Germline loops: CDR1 SGHAT, CDR2 FQNNGV. V trimming: 0 bases; J trimming: 6 bases; junction bases outside the gene matches: 8. CDR3 DNA: TGTGCCAGCAGCTTAGATCCGGGACAGGGGATTGCCGAGCAGTACTTC. It specifies CASSLDPGQGIAEQYF.

This chain joins TRBV4-2 and TRBJ2-2, with 10 bases that match TRBD2. Germline loops: CDR1 LGHNA, CDR2 YNFKEQ. The trim removed 4 bases at V and 6 bases at J, leaving 11 bases unmatched. The CDR3 runs to 17 residues. The CDR3 DNA follows: TGTGCCAGCAGCCGCCGGGGGGCTAGCGGGAGTCCCGGGGAGCTGTTTTTT. Encoded protein: CASSRRGASGSPGELFF.

This rearrangement joins TRBV7-3 to TRBJ2-2, with TRBD2 matching 7 bases. With V trimmed by 6 bases and J by 4 bases, 11 bases remained unmatched. Germline V gene lookup returns CDR1 SGHTA and CDR2 FQGTGA. CDR3 length equals 16 residues. CDR3 sequence (DNA): TGTGCCAGCAGGGTCGGGGGAGCGGGGAGCACCGGGGAGCTGTTTTTT. Translating it yields CASRVGGAGSTGELFF.

The chain carries TRBV5-1 and TRBJ2-1; 11 bases align to TRBD2. This CDR3 has 16 amino acids. V lost 3 bases, J lost 5 bases, and 7 bases stayed unmatched. Germline CDR1 and CDR2: SGHRS and YFSETQ. Written as DNA, the CDR3 is TGCGCCAGCAGCTACGCGGGACTAGCGGACCACAATGAGCAGTTCTTC. This sequence encodes CASSYAGLADHNEQFF.